Shown below are 29 T cell receptor beta chains from a single sample sequenced in a study of identical twins. TCRdb ran MiXCR on the 5' RACE reads and lists one entry per CDR3 protein. The sample holds just over 500,000 distinct CDR3 sequences, 20% to 25% seen once. These data were likewise used in another study, on T cells expressing NK-cell markers.

The sample comprised CD4+ T cells sorted from blood. Receptors were obtained from a woman between 18 and 29 years old in good health.

This clonotype has just a few counts. This chain links TRBV20-1 with TRBJ2-2; no clear D gene. Germline lookup yields CDR1 DFQATT and CDR2 SNEGSKA (reference sequence). The CDR3 loop spans 11 amino acids. The V gene lost 5 bases and the J gene lost 8 bases, with 9 bases spanning the gap. CDR3 coding DNA: TGCAGTGCTCCTAAAGGGGGGGAGCTGTTTTTT. This gives the protein CSAPKGGELFF.

V usage is TRBV6-5 and J usage is TRBJ2-2, with D unclear. V lost 2 bases and J lost 3, with 19 bases in between. This CDR3 comprises 18 residues. Germline V lookup: CDR1 MNHEY, CDR2 SVGAGI. CDR3 residues: CASSYGVSADRYTGELFF. CDR3 nucleotides: TGTGCCAGCAGTTACGGGGTTTCGGCCGACCGCTACACCGGGGAGCTGTTTTTT.

This clonotype was detected a few times. The rearrangement links TRBV3-1 to TRBJ1-1; no clear D gene. V gave up 4 bases and J gave up 2 bases, with 17 bases separating them. The V gene's germline CDR1 is LGHDT and CDR2 YNNKEL (reference sequence). CDR3 length: 16 residues. The CDR3 sequence is CASSPLGRFANTEAFF. As DNA, the CDR3 is TGTGCCAGCAGCCCCCTAGGACGGTTCGCTAACACTGAAGCTTTCTTT.

This rearrangement joins TRBV3-1 to TRBJ2-7, with TRBD2 identical over 7 bases. The germline gives CDR1 LGHDT, CDR2 YNNKEL (reference sequence). The CDR3 is made up of 14 amino acids. Unmatched junction bases numbered 5, after V lost 0 bases and J lost 6 bases. The DNA for the CDR3 is TGTGCCAGCAGCCAAGATGGGGGGGGGTTCGAGCAGTACTTC. It translates to CASSQDGGGFEQYF.

This clonotype showed up just a few times. V is TRBV5-1 and J is TRBJ2-5, with TRBD2 matching 9 bases. V gave up 0 bases and J gave up 3 bases; unmatched junction bases: 0. There are 14 residues in the CDR3. CDR1 and CDR2 from the germline V gene are SGHRS and YFSETQ. CDR3 sequence: CASSLERGEETQYF. The CDR3 DNA reads TGCGCCAGCAGCTTGGAGCGGGGGGAAGAGACCCAGTACTTC.

V and J are TRBV20-1 and TRBJ2-7; TRBD2 matches 8 bases. V lost 3 bases to trimming and J lost 4 bases; unmatched junction nucleotides: 5. CDR1 is DFQATT, CDR2 SNEGSKA, per germline (reference sequence). The CDR3 totals 13 residues. CDR3 region: CSASREGRYEQYF. The CDR3 DNA sequence: TGCAGTGCTAGCCGGGAGGGCCGATACGAGCAGTACTTC.

The genes are TRBV9 and TRBJ2-1; the D call may be TRBD1 or TRBD2 (5 bases each). This CDR3 is built from 14 residues. Trimming pared 0 bases from V and 4 bases from J, leaving 8 bases between. Looked up from germline, CDR1 is SGDLS and CDR2 is YYNGEE. CDR3 bases: TGTGCCAGCAGCGTAGGGGGGATTTACAATGAGCAGTTCTTC. Residues: CASSVGGIYNEQFF.

V usage is TRBV4-3 and J usage is TRBJ2-1; D is perhaps TRBD2 (5 bases). There are 17 residues in the CDR3. Trimming pared 0 bases from V and 3 bases from J, leaving 15 bases between. The germline gives CDR1 LGHNA, CDR2 YSLEER. For the CDR3, the DNA is TGCGCCAGCAGCCAAGAAGGTCGGGCCCGGGACTACAATGAGCAGTTCTTC. Translation gives CASSQEGRARDYNEQFF.

V and J are TRBV2 and TRBJ2-1; TRBD2 aligns across 7 bases. Germline CDR1 reads SNHLY; CDR2 reads FYNNEI. CDR3 length equals 14 residues. J gave up 5 bases and V 5 bases, and 6 bases lay outside the gene matches. CDR3 sequence: CASSLLARDNEQFF. In DNA form, the CDR3 reads TGTGCCAGCAGTCTACTAGCGAGGGACAATGAGCAGTTCTTC. The variable domain in full, completed from reference TRBV2 and TRBJ2-1, reads EPEVTQTPSHQVTQMGQEVILRCVPISNHLYFYWYRQILGQKVEFLVSFYNNEISEKSEIFDDQFSVERPDGSNFTLKIRSTKLEDSAMYFCASSLLARDNEQFFGPGTRLTVL.

There are a few counts of this clonotype. The chain links TRBV10-3 to TRBJ1-1; D perhaps matches TRBD1 (6 bases). CDR3 length equals 14 residues. The V end was cut by 6 bases, the J end by 1 base, with 12 bases between. From germline, CDR1 is ENHRY and CDR2 SYGVKD. The CDR3 reads CAISKGGQNTEAFF. CDR3 nucleotide sequence: TGTGCCATCAGCAAAGGGGGGCAGAACACTGAAGCTTTCTTT.

This CDR3 is CASSLADGHTQYF. CDR3 DNA: TGCGCCAGCAGCTTGGCGGATGGGCATACGCAGTATTTT. The chain is built from TRBV5-1 and TRBJ2-3; D unclear. V was clipped by 0 bases and J by 7 bases, with 9 bases between them. Germline V CDR1 and CDR2: SGHRS, YFSETQ. This CDR3 has 13 residues.

The chain combines TRBV11-2 with TRBJ2-1, with D possibly being TRBD2 (5 bases). Germline CDR1 SGHAT, CDR2 FQNNGV. The CDR3 consists of 14 residues. Trimming shortened V by 5 bases and J by 4 bases, and 12 bases separated the two germline ends. CDR3 loop: CASSPRLSYNEQFF. CDR3 sequence (DNA): TGTGCCAGCAGCCCCAGACTATCATACAATGAGCAGTTCTTC. The entire variable domain, with the rest obtained from reference TRBV11-2 and TRBJ2-1, is as follows: EAGVAQSPRYKIIEKRQSVAFWCNPISGHATLYWYQQILGQGPKLLIQFQNNGVVDDSQLPKDRFSAERLKGVDSTLKIQPAKLEDSAVYLCASSPRLSYNEQFFGPGTRLTVL.

This clonotype was detected a few times. The chain uses TRBV4-2 and TRBJ2-3, with 8 nucleotides matching TRBD2. V was clipped by 7 bases and J by 2 bases; unmatched bases: 8. The germline V gene has CDR1 LGHNA and CDR2 YNFKEQ. The CDR3 has 15 amino acids. In nucleotides, the CDR3 is TGTGCCAGCATGGTGCAGCGGGGGTACACAGATACGCAGTATTTT. It specifies CASMVQRGYTDTQYF.

The chain employs TRBV20-1 and TRBJ2-1, with 8 bases identical to TRBD2. Germline V gives CDR1 DFQATT, CDR2 SNEGSKA (reference sequence). The CDR3 is 19 residues long. The J segment lost 0 bases and the V segment lost 1 base, leaving 14 bases of the junction unmatched. CDR3 sequence: CSARGGGLGGYRSYNEQFF. CDR3 DNA sequence: TGCAGTGCTAGAGGGGGGGGACTAGGAGGGTACCGCTCCTACAATGAGCAGTTCTTC.

This clonotype appeared a few times. The chain is built from TRBV5-5 and TRBJ2-5; D call uncertain. The CDR3 is made up of 13 amino acids. V was trimmed by 3 bases and J by 5 bases, leaving 11 bases between them. Germline assignment: CDR1 SGHKS and CDR2 YYEKEE (reference sequence). The CDR3 spells CASSSGLTETQYF. CDR3 sequence (DNA): TGTGCCAGCAGCTCCGGCTTAACGGAGACCCAGTACTTC.

This sequence joins TRBV20-1 and TRBJ2-7; TRBD2 aligns across 7 bases. J was trimmed by 1 base and V by 5 bases; bases with no gene match: 8. This CDR3 has 14 amino acids. The germline V gene encodes CDR1 DFQATT and CDR2 SNEGSKA (reference sequence). The CDR3 DNA is TGCAGTGCTCTCGAGGGAGGGAGGTCCTACGAGCAGTACTTC. Translated: CSALEGGRSYEQYF.

Concerning this clonotype itself: Given a much more abundant clone one base away, this may be a read error. The chain joins TRBV20-1 to TRBJ2-5; 7 bases are shared with TRBD2. The V gene's germline CDR1 is DFQATT and CDR2 SNEGSKA (reference sequence). The CDR3 runs to 12 residues. Trimming at V came to 4 bases and at J to 5 bases, leaving 4 bases not matched to a gene. CDR3 region: CSANLAVETQYF. The DNA of the CDR3 is TGCAGTGCTAATCTAGCGGTTGAGACCCAGTACTTC.

This clonotype was observed a few times. The V call is TRBV5-4, the J call TRBJ2-7; TRBD2 aligns across 8 bases. The J segment lost 6 bases and the V segment lost 9 bases, leaving 14 bases of the junction unmatched. Looked up from germline, CDR1 is SGHNT and CDR2 is YYREEE (reference sequence). The CDR3 spans 14 residues. The CDR3 DNA follows: TGTGCCACCAGGGATGGTCTAGCGGGTCGCGAGCAGTACTTC. Translating it yields CATRDGLAGREQYF.

This clonotype was observed once. CDR3 sequence (DNA): TGTGCCAGCAGCCACCCCGGGGGGACTGAAGCTTTCTTT. It translates to CASSHPGGTEAFF. The chain uses TRBV7-9 and TRBJ1-1, with a tentative D call TRBD1 (5 bases). The CDR3 loop spans 13 amino acids. The V end was cut by 5 bases, the J end by 5 bases, with 12 bases between. Germline V gives CDR1 SEHNR, CDR2 FQNEAQ (reference sequence).

The table lists this clonotype with a count of one. J is TRBJ2-7 and V is TRBV4-1; the match to TRBD2 covers 10 bases. The CDR3 has 15 residues. Losses at the gene ends were 3 bases for V and 4 bases for J; bases not matched to a gene: 6. The germline gives CDR1 MGHRA, CDR2 YSYEKL. The CDR3 region is CASSQHTSGAYEQYF. The CDR3 region has the DNA TGCGCCAGCAGCCAGCACACTAGCGGGGCGTACGAGCAGTACTTC.

The chain uses TRBV20-1 and TRBJ2-5, with TRBD2 matching 11 bases. Germline V gene data show CDR1 as DFQATT and CDR2 as SNEGSKA (reference sequence). V trimming: 1 base; J trimming: 4 bases; junction bases outside the gene matches: 14. The CDR3 extends over 18 amino acids. The CDR3 loop reads CSARVHGVAGGPLETQYF. The CDR3 nucleotides are TGCAGTGCTAGAGTTCATGGGGTAGCGGGAGGGCCCCTAGAGACCCAGTACTTC.

This clonotype showed up many times. The V and J genes are TRBV6-5 and TRBJ1-1, with a possible D match to TRBD1 (5 bases). CDR3 length: 12 residues. Germline V gene sequence: CDR1 MNHEY, CDR2 SVGAGI. V shed 8 bases and J shed 3 bases, with 10 bases lying between them. CDR3 coding DNA: TGTGCCAGCGCCAGACAGCACACTGAAGCTTTCTTT. Its translation: CASARQHTEAFF.

This clonotype has a handful of counts. The rearrangement uses TRBV7-2 and TRBJ2-1; D uncertain. Germline V gives CDR1 SGHTA, CDR2 FQGNSA. This CDR3 comprises 16 residues. V was trimmed by 5 bases and J by 4 bases, leaving 18 bases between them. The chain's CDR3 is CASSPRLGGKYNEQFF. The CDR3 DNA follows: TGTGCCAGCAGCCCGCGTCTTGGCGGTAAATACAATGAGCAGTTCTTC.

The chain employs TRBV29-1 and TRBJ2-1; no definite D call. With 4 bases removed from V and 0 bases from J, the gap between germline ends came to 10 bases. The CDR3 runs 14 residues. CDR1 is SQVTM, CDR2 ANQGSEA, per germline. CDR3 protein: CSVVFQSSYNEQFF. CDR3 in DNA: TGCAGCGTTGTATTCCAGAGCTCCTACAATGAGCAGTTCTTC.

The J gene is TRBJ2-7, the V gene TRBV7-2; 10 nucleotides line up with TRBD2. Germline V gene data show CDR1 as SGHTA and CDR2 as FQGNSA. J lost 3 bases, V lost 2 bases, and 4 bases had no gene match. CDR3 length: 15 amino acids. The CDR3 nucleotides read TGTGCCAGCAGCTTAAGCGGGAGGGTACTCTACGAGCAGTACTTC. Translating gives CASSLSGRVLYEQYF.

The V call is TRBV20-1, the J call TRBJ2-1; D perhaps matches TRBD1 (6 bases). Germline loops: CDR1 DFQATT, CDR2 SNEGSKA (reference sequence). V was trimmed by 3 bases and J by 2 bases, leaving 17 bases between them. This CDR3 spans 16 amino acids. The CDR3 loop is CSARGPGVGTYNEQFF. CDR3 DNA: TGCAGTGCTAGGGGCCCAGGGGTAGGAACCTACAATGAGCAGTTCTTC.

In this sample, this clonotype turned up a few times. V gene TRBV20-1 combines with J gene TRBJ1-1; 7 bases match TRBD1. This CDR3 comprises 13 residues. Unmatched junction bases numbered 10, after V lost 6 bases and J lost 6 bases. From germline, CDR1 is DFQATT and CDR2 SNEGSKA (reference sequence). CDR3 residues: CSAPPPGQPEAFF. The CDR3 DNA reads TGCAGTGCCCCCCCCCCGGGACAGCCTGAAGCTTTCTTT.

The chain uses TRBV7-2 and TRBJ2-3; 10 bases fit TRBD2. The germline CDR1 and CDR2 sequences are SGHTA and FQGNSA. V shed 4 bases and J 4 bases; nucleotides not matched to a gene: 5. The CDR3 is made up of 15 amino acids. Here the CDR3 DNA reads TGTGCCAGCAGCTCCTCTAGCGGGAGTTCAGATACGCAGTATTTT. Residues: CASSSSSGSSDTQYF.

This clonotype was recorded a few times. This chain connects TRBV4-2 to TRBJ1-2; 9 bases are shared with TRBD1. V lost 2 bases and J lost 8; bases outside the gene matches: 6. This CDR3 spans 14 amino acids. From germline, CDR1 is LGHNA and CDR2 YNFKEQ. The DNA of the CDR3 is TGTGCCAGCAGCCAACTAGACAGGGGGGTAGGCTACACCTTC. Residues: CASSQLDRGVGYTF.